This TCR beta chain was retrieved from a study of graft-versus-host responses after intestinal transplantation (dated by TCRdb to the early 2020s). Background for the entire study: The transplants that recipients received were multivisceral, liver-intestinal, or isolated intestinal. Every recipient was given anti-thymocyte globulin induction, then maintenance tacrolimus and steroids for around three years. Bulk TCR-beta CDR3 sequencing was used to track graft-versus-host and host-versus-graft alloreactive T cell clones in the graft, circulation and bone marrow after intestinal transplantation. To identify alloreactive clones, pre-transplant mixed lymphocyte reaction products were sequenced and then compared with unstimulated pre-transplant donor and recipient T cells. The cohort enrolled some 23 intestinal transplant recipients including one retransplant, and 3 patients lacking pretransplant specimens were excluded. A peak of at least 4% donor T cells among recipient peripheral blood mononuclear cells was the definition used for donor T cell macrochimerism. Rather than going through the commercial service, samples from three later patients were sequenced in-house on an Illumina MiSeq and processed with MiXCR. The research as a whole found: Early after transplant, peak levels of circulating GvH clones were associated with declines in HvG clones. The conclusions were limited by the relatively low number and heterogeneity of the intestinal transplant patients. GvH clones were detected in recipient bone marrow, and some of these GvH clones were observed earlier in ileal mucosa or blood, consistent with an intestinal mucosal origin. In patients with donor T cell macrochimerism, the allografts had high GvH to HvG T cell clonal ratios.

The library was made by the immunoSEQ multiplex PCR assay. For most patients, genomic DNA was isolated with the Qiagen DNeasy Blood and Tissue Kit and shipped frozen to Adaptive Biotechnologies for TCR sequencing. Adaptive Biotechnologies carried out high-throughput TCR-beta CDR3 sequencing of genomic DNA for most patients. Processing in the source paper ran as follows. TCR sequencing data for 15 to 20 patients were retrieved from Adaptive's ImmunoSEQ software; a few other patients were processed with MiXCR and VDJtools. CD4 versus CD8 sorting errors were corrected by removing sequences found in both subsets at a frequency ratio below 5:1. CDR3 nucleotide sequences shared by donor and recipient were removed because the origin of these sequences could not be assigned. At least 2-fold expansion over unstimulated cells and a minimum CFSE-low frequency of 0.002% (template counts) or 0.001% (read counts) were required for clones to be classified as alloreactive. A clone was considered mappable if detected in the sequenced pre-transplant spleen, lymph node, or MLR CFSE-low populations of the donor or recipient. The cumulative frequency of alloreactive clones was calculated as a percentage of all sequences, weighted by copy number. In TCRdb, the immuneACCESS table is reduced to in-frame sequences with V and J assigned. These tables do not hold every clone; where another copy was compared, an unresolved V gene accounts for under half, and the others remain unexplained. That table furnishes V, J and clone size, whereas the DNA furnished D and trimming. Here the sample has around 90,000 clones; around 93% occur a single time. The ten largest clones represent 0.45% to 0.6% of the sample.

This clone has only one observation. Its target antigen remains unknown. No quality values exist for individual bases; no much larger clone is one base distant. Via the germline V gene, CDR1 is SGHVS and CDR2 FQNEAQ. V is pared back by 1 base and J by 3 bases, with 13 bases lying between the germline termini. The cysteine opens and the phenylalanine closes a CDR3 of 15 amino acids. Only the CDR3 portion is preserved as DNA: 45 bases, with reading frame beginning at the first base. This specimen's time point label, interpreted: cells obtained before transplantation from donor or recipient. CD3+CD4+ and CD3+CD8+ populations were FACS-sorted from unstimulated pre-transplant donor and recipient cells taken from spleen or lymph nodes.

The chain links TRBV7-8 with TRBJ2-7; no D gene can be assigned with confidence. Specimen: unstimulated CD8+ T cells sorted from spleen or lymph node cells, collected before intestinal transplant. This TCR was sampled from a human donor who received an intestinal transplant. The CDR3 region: CASSLGGSYHYEQYF. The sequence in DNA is TGTGCCAGCAGCTTAGGAGGCAGTTATCACTACGAGCAGTACTTC.